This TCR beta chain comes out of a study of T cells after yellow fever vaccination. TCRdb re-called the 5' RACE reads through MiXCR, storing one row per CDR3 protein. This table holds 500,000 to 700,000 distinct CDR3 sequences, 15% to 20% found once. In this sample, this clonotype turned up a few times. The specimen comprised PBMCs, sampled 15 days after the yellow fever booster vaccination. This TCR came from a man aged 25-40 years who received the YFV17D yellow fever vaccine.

The CDR3 DNA sequence: TGTGCCAGCAGCCAAGAGGGTCGCCCGTCGCCCCTCCACTTT. Amino acids: CASSQEGRPSPLHF. The V gene is TRBV3-1, the J gene TRBJ1-6, with unresolved D. With 0 bases removed from V and 13 bases from J, the gap between germline ends came to 13 bases. This CDR3 region has 14 residues. Per the germline V gene, CDR1 is LGHDT and CDR2 is YNNKEL (reference sequence).